The T cell receptor (beta chain) described here comes from a study of shared clonotypes between healthy human individuals (dated by TCRdb to 2020 to 2021). At the level of the whole study: The cohort included a few men and a couple of women between 18 and 49 years of age. Leukapheresis yielded between about 0.8 and 9.5 billion PBMCs per donor. Blood TCR repertoires of roughly five healthy adults were deeply sequenced to estimate repertoire size and the extent of clonotype sharing between individuals. For each donor, CD4 naive and CD4 memory were each given three plates, CD8 naive was given two plates, and CD8 memory was given one plate. To increase sequencing depth and limit assay-specific biases, TCR repertoire library preparation and sequencing were carried out by different laboratories using diverse techniques. General conclusions and limits of the study: The genetic and exposure-history diversity represented was limited by the small number of donors. Sampling was restricted to blood, and TCR repertoires in tissue are likely to differ from TCR repertoires in blood. Across four donors, 4.5% to 6.5% of naive CD4, approximately 3.6% of naive CD8, around 2.5% of memory CD4, and about 0.44% of memory CD8 clonotypes were shared. Even with the large sequencing depth, rarefaction of the sorted-subset datasets indicated that sequencing was incomplete. Larger estimated clonotype richness was generally found for naive subsets than for memory subsets. Compared with non-shared clonotypes, the clonotypes found in all four sorted-subset donors had higher generation probabilities. Pairwise subsampling led to the expectation that sequencing depth would affect the degree of clonotype sharing among donors.

Comments on this clone: Its antigen target is currently unknown. It has no much larger one-base neighbor in the sample; base qualities were not kept.

The germline V gene (reference sequence) supplies CDR1 LNHDA and CDR2 SQIVND. V loses 3 bases, J loses 2 bases, and the germline ends lie 11 bases apart. Spanning cysteine to phenylalanine, the CDR3 consists of 15 amino acids. Of the read, only the CDR3 DNA is kept; its 45 bases are in frame from base 1. The donors were healthy, HIV-negative adults who had no recently reported acute infections or vaccinations. Every donor was a Caucasian adult living in Nashville, Tennessee, USA. CD4+ T cells were enriched by magnetic negative selection, after which naive cells were positively selected on CD45RA and the negative fraction was taken as the memory subset. Blood was obtained by leukapheresis, after which PBMCs were separated by Ficoll-Histopaque density gradient centrifugation and cryopreserved in liquid nitrogen vapor phase. Purity and quantity of every magnetically sorted T cell population were checked by analytical flow cytometry. Genomic DNA was isolated from each sorted fraction and quantified by UV absorbance on a Nanodrop 2000c.

Using the deep immunoSEQ assay, TCR CDR3 regions were amplified from genomic DNA by multiplex PCR. Extracted genomic DNA from each cell subset was distributed evenly across all wells of several immunoSEQ 96-well plates, and each plate was treated as a replicate. For sorted subsets, each replicate PCR was loaded with approximately 200 ng genomic DNA, equivalent to approximately 33,000 T cell genomes. The purified libraries were quantified using a Qubit 3.0 fluorometer, sized with a Bioanalyzer 2100, and then quantified again using the KAPA Library Quantification kit. A separate single-read 150-cycle Illumina NextSeq 550 flow cell was used to sequence each immunoSEQ 96-well plate. In the original analysis: Because the immunoSEQ output included only junctional sequences and no quality scores, the filtering could not be the same as the filtering used for full-length reads. To assign V/J genes and CDR3, sequences were annotated using PyIR, a Python wrapper for IgBLAST v1.9, with IMGT germline references. Reads were removed for weak V/J assignments (E-value above 1e-6), missing CDR3, stop codons, out-of-frame junctions, or ambiguous translated residues. V3J clonotypes were defined as sequences sharing an identical inferred V gene, J gene, and CDR3 amino acid sequence. To compute the percentage overlap between repertoires, the number of shared unique clonotypes was divided by the size of the smaller repertoire. RTK rarefaction, the Chao1 estimator, and Recon v2.1 estimates of unobserved clonotypes were used to assess repertoire richness. Generation probabilities for all TCRbeta clonotypes obtained by the gDNA method from a few donors were computed using OLGA. TCRdb re-hosts the immuneACCESS table, in-frame sequences only. Its copies lack some clones; in the studies checked, an unresolved V gene accounts for under half of them, and the cause for the rest is not known. D and trimming were read from the DNA, whereas the V and J calls and clone size are those reported in that table. The sample has about 2.4 million clones on record, over 85% of them singletons. The top ten clones comprise around 0.37% of the sample.

The sample taken for sequencing was naive CD4+ T cells from PBMCs. The label giving this sample's cell subset or site can be read as: CD45RA+ positively selected. The chain employs TRBV19 and TRBJ1-5, and TRBD1 may be the D gene, going by 5 matching bases. The TCR was taken from a man aged 18 to 30 in good health. Some clones in this sample may be carry-over from other donors' samples. The nucleotides read TGTGCCAGTAGTATCTGGGACTTCCGCAATCAGCCCCAGCATTTT. It is translated as CASSIWDFRNQPQHF.